The 23 T cell receptor beta chains in this list originate from one sample, sequenced in a study of blood T cells in healthy people across ages. Sample-barcoded 5' priming and a J-beta primer mix drove a second PCR of 7 to 11 cycles. Each CDR3 protein gets one entry after TCRdb re-called the 5' RACE reads with MiXCR. The data contain 850,000 to 1,000,000 distinct CDR3 sequences, under 50% of them singletons. What was sequenced was blood. Receptors originate from a man aged 25-40 years in good health.

The chain has TRBV3-1 and TRBJ1-5; 7 nucleotides agree with TRBD1. Unmatched junction bases numbered 10, after V lost 10 bases and J lost 7 bases. The CDR3 consists of 13 residues. Germline V CDR1 and CDR2: LGHDT, YNNKEL (reference sequence). DNA of the CDR3: TGTGCCACTCCACAGGGGAGGCACCAGCCCCAGCATTTT. It yields the protein CATPQGRHQPQHF.

The chain links TRBV29-1 to TRBJ2-7; 7 nucleotides align to TRBD2. Germline V gives CDR1 SQVTM, CDR2 ANQGSEA. The CDR3 covers 14 residues. V dropped 5 bases and J dropped 0; count of bases not matched to a gene: 7. The CDR3 loop reads CSVYLGGSSYEQYF. Here the CDR3 DNA reads TGCAGCGTTTATCTAGGCGGGAGCTCCTACGAGCAGTACTTC.

The J gene is TRBJ1-5, the V gene TRBV4-1; D not resolved. Germline V CDR1 and CDR2: MGHRA, YSYEKL. This CDR3 region has 15 residues. V was shortened by 5 bases and J by 6 bases, with 17 bases between the two germline ends. The chain's CDR3 is CASSYDKSPGQPQHF. The DNA of the CDR3 is TGCGCCAGCAGCTATGACAAAAGTCCTGGTCAGCCCCAGCATTTT.

The chain carries TRBV5-1 and TRBJ2-6; D is unresolved. The V gene's germline CDR1 is SGHRS and CDR2 YFSETQ. CDR3 size: 17 residues. V lost 4 bases and J lost 0, with 14 bases in between. CDR3: CASSPGGSFSGANVLTF. In DNA, the CDR3 is TGCGCCAGCAGCCCGGGTGGCAGTTTCTCTGGGGCCAACGTCCTGACTTTC. Full variable domain (remainder filled in from reference TRBV5-1 and TRBJ2-6): KAGVTQTPRYLIKTRGQQVTLSCSPISGHRSVSWYQQTPGQGLQFLFEYFSETQRNKGNFPGRFSGRQFSNSRSEMNVSTLELGDSALYLCASSPGGSFSGANVLTFGAGSRLTVL.

The chain recombines TRBV24-1 with TRBJ2-5; TRBD2 agrees at 11 bases. This CDR3 contains 16 residues. V trimming: 4 bases; J trimming: 11 bases; junction bases outside the gene matches: 14. In germline, CDR1 is KGHDR, CDR2 SFDVKD. The CDR3: CATSDTLAGGGNEQYF. The CDR3 DNA sequence: TGTGCCACCAGTGACACCCTAGCGGGGGGCGGGAATGAGCAGTACTTC.

The gene calls are TRBV14 and TRBJ2-2; D gene uncertain. CDR1 and CDR2 (germline): SGHDN, FVKESK. This CDR3 has 12 residues. The V gene lost 4 bases and the J gene lost 10 bases, with 10 bases spanning the gap. CDR3 sequence: CASSPYGPELFF. For the CDR3, the DNA is TGTGCCAGCAGCCCATACGGCCCGGAGCTGTTTTTT.

This clonotype was observed a few times. The rearrangement uses TRBV29-1 and TRBJ2-1; 9 bases match TRBD1. Germline loops: CDR1 SQVTM, CDR2 ANQGSEA. V was clipped by 5 bases and J by 9 bases; unmatched bases: 11. The CDR3 totals 14 residues. The CDR3 bases are TGCAGCGTTTCGGGACAGGGAGGTTTTAGTGAGCAGTTCTTC. Its protein product is CSVSGQGGFSEQFF.

The rearrangement links TRBV5-1 to TRBJ1-1, with D tentatively TRBD1 (5 bases). With 4 bases removed from V and 0 bases from J, the gap between germline ends came to 16 bases. The CDR3 is 16 amino acids. CDR1 and CDR2 (germline): SGHRS, YFSETQ. CDR3 amino acids: CASSLAPGGVNTEAFF. The CDR3 coding sequence is TGCGCCAGCAGCCTTGCCCCTGGGGGAGTGAACACTGAAGCTTTCTTT. Supplemented by reference TRBV5-1 and TRBJ1-1, the full variable domain reads KAGVTQTPRYLIKTRGQQVTLSCSPISGHRSVSWYQQTPGQGLQFLFEYFSETQRNKGNFPGRFSGRQFSNSRSEMNVSTLELGDSALYLCASSLAPGGVNTEAFFGQGTRLTVV.

This sequence joins TRBV5-1 and TRBJ2-7; 7 positions match TRBD1. The CDR3 consists of 17 residues. J gave up 1 base and V 1 base, and 11 bases lay outside the gene matches. The germline V gene encodes CDR1 SGHRS and CDR2 YFSETQ. The CDR3 bases are TGCGCCAGCAGCTTGAGGGGGCAAAAGTTACCATCCTACGAGCAGTACTTC. Its translation: CASSLRGQKLPSYEQYF. The full variable domain, with the rest looked up from reference TRBV5-1 and TRBJ2-7, is KAGVTQTPRYLIKTRGQQVTLSCSPISGHRSVSWYQQTPGQGLQFLFEYFSETQRNKGNFPGRFSGRQFSNSRSEMNVSTLELGDSALYLCASSLRGQKLPSYEQYFGPGTRLTVT.

V usage is TRBV12-3 or TRBV12-4 and J usage is TRBJ2-5; 9 bases are shared with TRBD1. V lost 4 bases and J lost 5; bases outside the gene matches: 11. This CDR3 contains 16 residues. CDR3 nucleotide sequence: TGTGCCAGCAGTTCGAGCCGACAGGGGGGTTTGGAGACCCAGTACTTC. This gives the protein CASSSSRQGGLETQYF.

J is TRBJ2-1 and V is TRBV20-1; D possibly corresponds to TRBD2 (5 bases). This CDR3 comprises 14 residues. The V end lost 4 bases, the J end lost 3 bases, and 13 bases lay between the germline ends. The germline V gene encodes CDR1 DFQATT and CDR2 SNEGSKA (reference sequence). The CDR3 here is CSATLGSDYNEQFF. The CDR3 DNA follows: TGCAGTGCTACCCTAGGTAGCGACTACAATGAGCAGTTCTTC.

This chain connects TRBV27 to TRBJ2-2; tentative D call: TRBD2 (6 bases). The germline V gene has CDR1 MNHEY and CDR2 SMNVEV (reference sequence). This CDR3 region has 14 residues. The ends were cut back, 6 bases at V and 4 bases at J, with 12 bases in the middle. CDR3 in DNA: TGTGCCAGCAGCCCGGGAGATCCCACCGGGGAGCTGTTTTTT. Amino acids: CASSPGDPTGELFF.

In this sample, this clonotype turned up a few times. The chain uses TRBV7-9 and TRBJ1-2, with D unclear. In germline, CDR1 is SEHNR, CDR2 FQNEAQ (reference sequence). The CDR3 is 13 amino acids. V lost 1 base to trimming and J lost 9 bases, with 12 bases between them. CDR3 in DNA: TGTGCCAGCAGCTTAGAGGCCCCCCGCAGCTACACCTTC. Translated: CASSLEAPRSYTF.

J is TRBJ2-1 and V is TRBV7-2; D possibly corresponds to TRBD2 (5 bases). The CDR3 spans 16 residues. Germline V gene sequence: CDR1 SGHTA, CDR2 FQGNSA. Trimming cost V 0 bases and J 6 bases, with 15 bases left between them. As DNA, the CDR3 is TGTGCCAGCAGCTTAGCGCGGGTGGGCCCTTCCAATGAGCAGTTCTTC. As protein: CASSLARVGPSNEQFF.

This clonotype was found a few times. This rearrangement joins TRBV20-1 to TRBJ2-1, with 10 positions matching TRBD2. CDR3 size: 15 residues. Germline lookup yields CDR1 DFQATT and CDR2 SNEGSKA (reference sequence). V dropped 4 bases and J dropped 9; count of bases not matched to a gene: 12. CDR3 bases: TGCAGTGCTAACCTAGCGGGGGCGGGTAATACTGAGCAGTTCTTC. It codes for CSANLAGAGNTEQFF.

CDR3 coding DNA: TGCGCCAGCAGCTTAGAGACAGGGACCTACGTGCAGTACTTC. Translation: CASSLETGTYVQYF. The rearrangement joins TRBV5-1 to TRBJ2-5; 7 bases agree with TRBD1. The germline gives CDR1 SGHRS, CDR2 YFSETQ. This CDR3 has 14 residues. V was pared by 2 bases and J by 11 bases, with 12 bases of the junction left unmatched.

The CDR3 DNA reads as TGTGCCAGCAGGAGAACCGGGACAGTTAACACCGGGGAGCTGTTTTTT. This gives the protein CASRRTGTVNTGELFF. The chain employs TRBV7-9 and TRBJ2-2, with 7 bases fitting TRBD1. The CDR3 runs 16 residues. The J segment lost 2 bases and the V segment lost 6 bases, leaving 9 bases of the junction unmatched. Germline lookup yields CDR1 SEHNR and CDR2 FQNEAQ (reference sequence). The variable domain in full, completed from reference TRBV7-9 and TRBJ2-2, reads DTGVSQNPRHKITKRGQNVTFRCDPISEHNRLYWYRQTLGQGPEFLTYFQNEAQLEKSRLLSDRFSAERPKGSFSTLEIQRTEQGDSAMYLCASRRTGTVNTGELFFGEGSRLTVL.

The genes are TRBV19 and TRBJ2-1, with TRBD1 as a possible D gene (5 bases). This CDR3 spans 13 amino acids. The germline gives CDR1 LNHDA, CDR2 SQIVND (reference sequence). V was shortened by 8 bases and J by 4 bases, with 12 bases between the two germline ends. The CDR3 DNA is TGTGCCAGTGGTGAAACAGGATACAATGAGCAGTTCTTC. This encodes CASGETGYNEQFF.

V usage is TRBV14 and J usage is TRBJ2-5; D perhaps matches TRBD1 (5 bases). CDR1 and CDR2 (germline): SGHDN, FVKESK. Trimming stripped 1 base from V and 5 bases from J, with 11 bases between. The CDR3 loop spans 14 amino acids. In DNA form, the CDR3 reads TGTGCCAGCAGCCAAGCAGGGTCCCCCGAGACCCAGTACTTC. Its protein is CASSQAGSPETQYF.

The chain combines TRBV15 with TRBJ2-1; D unclear. V shed 2 bases and J shed 0 bases, with 5 bases lying between them. This CDR3 region has 14 residues. Germline CDR1 is LNHNV and CDR2 is YYDKDF (reference sequence). CDR3 bases: TGTGCCACCAGCAGAAGTAACTCCTACAATGAGCAGTTCTTC. Encoded protein: CATSRSNSYNEQFF.

The chain employs TRBV25-1 and TRBJ1-1; no firm D call. This CDR3 is built from 13 residues. V was pared by 4 bases and J by 3 bases, with 9 bases between. CDR1 MGHDK and CDR2 SYGVNS come from the germline V gene. CDR3 region: CASSASAYTEAFF. The CDR3 DNA reads TGTGCCAGCAGTGCCAGTGCGTACACTGAAGCTTTCTTT.

This clonotype has ten or more counts. The chain is built from TRBV20-1 and TRBJ2-1; 16 nucleotides match TRBD2. This CDR3 is built from 16 residues. Trimming cost V 3 bases and J 8 bases; bases outside gene matches: 7. Germline CDR1 is DFQATT and CDR2 is SNEGSKA (reference sequence). The CDR3 DNA reads TGCAGTGCTAGGGGACTAGCGGGGGGGCCTTTCGATGAGCAGTTCTTC. It translates to CSARGLAGGPFDEQFF.

This chain links TRBV11-3 with TRBJ2-7, with D maybe TRBD2 (5 bases). There are 16 residues in the CDR3. V lost 4 bases and J 0 bases, leaving 16 bases between the germline ends. CDR1 SGHNT and CDR2 YENEEA come from the germline V gene. The CDR3 nucleotides are TGTGCCAGCAGCTCAGGTCGAGGGTTCCGCTCCTACGAGCAGTACTTC. This translates into CASSSGRGFRSYEQYF.